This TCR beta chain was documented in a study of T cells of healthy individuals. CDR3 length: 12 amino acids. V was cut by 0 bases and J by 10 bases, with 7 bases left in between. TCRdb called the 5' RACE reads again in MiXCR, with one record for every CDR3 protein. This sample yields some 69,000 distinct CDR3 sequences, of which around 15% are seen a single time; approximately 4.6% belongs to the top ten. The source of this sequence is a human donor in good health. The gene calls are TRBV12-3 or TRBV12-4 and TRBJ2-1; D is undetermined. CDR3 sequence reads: CASSLAAEEQFF. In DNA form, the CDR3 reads TGTGCCAGCAGTTTAGCGGCAGAGGAGCAGTTCTTC.